The clone carrying this T cell receptor (beta chain) was seen ten or more times. Germline lookup yields CDR1 SGHNT and CDR2 YYREEE (reference sequence). V was clipped by 4 bases and J by 5 bases; unmatched bases: 9. CDR3 length: 17 residues. The sample belongs to a study of molecular identifiers for immune sequencing clone quantification. TCRdb analysed the PCR reads with MiXCR anew, one entry per CDR3 protein. The sample has around 460,000 distinct CDR3 sequences; about a fifth are singletons. Sequenced input: naive CD8+ T cells from blood, with Jurkat cell RNA spiked in. Stated subset: FACS-sorted CD8+CD4-CCR7+CD45RA+ naive T cells. V usage is TRBV5-4 and J usage is TRBJ2-5; 15 bases are shared with TRBD2. This TCR was sampled from a human donor in good health. Some libraries in this study had Jurkat cell RNA spiked in. CDR3 bases: TGTGCCAGCAGCCCGGGACTAGCGGGGGGCGAATATGAGACCCAGTACTTC. Translation gives CASSPGLAGGEYETQYF.